Shown below are 31 T cell receptor beta chains from a single sample sequenced in a study of OX40 agonist ivuxolimab in advanced cancers. TCRdb keeps only in-frame clones here, not all; method: immunoSEQ multiplex PCR. The table records tens of thousands of clones, about 90% of them present only once. The source was CD4+ or CD8+ T cells sorted from blood, collected in a trial of the OX40 agonist ivuxolimab. The receptors stem from an adult with an advanced solid tumor such as melanoma, head and neck, liver or kidney cancer.

The rearrangement joins TRBV19 to TRBJ2-5; D uncertain. Germline V gives CDR1 LNHDA, CDR2 SQIVND (reference sequence). The CDR3 loop spans 14 amino acids. Trimming pared 1 base from V and 5 bases from J, leaving 11 bases between. For the CDR3, the DNA is TGTGCCAGTAGTATAGGTCCGGATTTGGAGACCCAGTACTTC. Its protein is CASSIGPDLETQYF.

CDR3 protein: CASSQNPGQGLGELFF. CDR3 nucleotides: TGTGCCAGCAGCCAAAACCCCGGACAGGGGCTAGGGGAGCTGTTTTTT. The V gene is TRBV4-2, the J gene TRBJ2-2, with 9 bases matching TRBD1. Germline trimming cut 2 bases from V and 8 bases from J; bases unmatched to any gene: 9. Germline values: CDR1 LGHNA, CDR2 YNFKEQ. CDR3 length: 16 amino acids.

This chain links TRBV11-2 with TRBJ2-5; weak D call: TRBD1 (6 bases). The CDR3 length is 14 residues. Germline CDR1 and CDR2: SGHAT and FQNNGV. The V and J ends lost 2 bases and 5 bases respectively, with 12 bases between them. CDR3 sequence: CASSLFSGVETQYF. CDR3 DNA sequence: TGTGCCAGCAGCTTATTCTCAGGGGTTGAGACCCAGTACTTC.

The rearrangement joins TRBV9 to TRBJ1-1; D is unclear. Germline loops: CDR1 SGDLS, CDR2 YYNGEE. The V gene lost 4 bases and the J gene lost 4 bases, with 14 bases spanning the gap. This CDR3 has 14 amino acids. The CDR3 nucleotides read TGTGCCAGCAGCCCATCGGCCTCGGCCACTGAAGCTTTCTTT. This sequence encodes CASSPSASATEAFF. The full variable domain, completed using reference TRBV9 and TRBJ1-1, is DSGVTQTPKHLITATGQRVTLRCSPRSGDLSVYWYQQSLDQGLQFLIQYYNGEERAKGNILERFSAQQFPDLHSELNLSSLELGDSALYFCASSPSASATEAFFGQGTRLTVV.

This chain connects TRBV11-2 to TRBJ2-7; D gene unclear. From germline, CDR1 is SGHAT and CDR2 FQNNGV. The CDR3 covers 14 residues. V shed 1 base and J shed 3 bases, with 10 bases lying between them. CDR3 residues: CASSLGVTRYEQYF. The CDR3 nucleotides are TGTGCCAGCAGCTTAGGGGTGACTCGCTACGAGCAGTACTTC.

The chain employs TRBV7-8 and TRBJ2-7; a weak D match, TRBD1 (6 bases). The CDR3 extends over 14 amino acids. CDR1 and CDR2 from the germline V gene are SGHVS and FQNEAQ. Trimming pared 7 bases from V and 6 bases from J, leaving 19 bases between. The CDR3 DNA reads TGTGCCAGCAATGACAGGTCCCATTCCGGCGAGCAGTACTTC. As protein: CASNDRSHSGEQYF.

This chain connects TRBV6-1 to TRBJ2-2; TRBD2 aligns across 15 bases. Germline CDR1 MNHNS, CDR2 SASEGT. CDR3 length: 20 residues. Trimming took 4 bases from V and 0 from J; bases not matched to a gene: 9. The CDR3 DNA reads as TGTGCCAGCAGTGCTAGCCTTGGACTAGCGGGGGGGTCGAACACCGGGGAGCTGTTTTTT. Amino acids: CASSASLGLAGGSNTGELFF.

The chain carries TRBV27 and TRBJ2-3; no firm D call. CDR3 length equals 13 residues. Trimming stripped 6 bases from V and 0 bases from J, with 7 bases between. Germline V gives CDR1 MNHEY, CDR2 SMNVEV (reference sequence). Written as DNA, the CDR3 is TGTGCCAGCAGCTATGCTAGCACAGATACGCAGTATTTT. This codes for CASSYASTDTQYF.

The rearrangement links TRBV18 to TRBJ1-5; D not resolved. Between the trimmed V and J ends, which lost 0 bases and 1 base, there was a span of 4 bases. Germline V gives CDR1 KGHSH, CDR2 LQKENI. The CDR3 runs 14 residues. DNA of the CDR3: TGTGCCAGCTCACCACCGGAGAGCAATCAGCCCCAGCATTTT. Translated: CASSPPESNQPQHF.

The J gene is TRBJ1-2, the V gene TRBV28; the match to TRBD1 covers 8 bases. Germline V gives CDR1 MDHEN, CDR2 SYDVKM. The CDR3 is made up of 13 amino acids. Losses at the gene ends were 6 bases for V and 4 bases for J; bases not matched to a gene: 4. This chain's CDR3 is CASSQGAPYGYTF. Here the CDR3 DNA reads TGTGCCAGCAGCCAGGGGGCCCCCTATGGCTACACCTTC.

The chain has TRBV5-1 and TRBJ2-3; 13 positions agree with TRBD2. Germline CDR1 is SGHRS and CDR2 is YFSETQ. The CDR3 is 17 amino acids. V dropped 5 bases and J dropped 4; count of bases not matched to a gene: 10. The CDR3 loop reads CASSMGTSGMRPDTQYF. Here the CDR3 DNA reads TGCGCCAGCAGTATGGGGACTAGCGGGATGAGACCAGATACGCAGTATTTT.

The rearrangement links TRBV19 to TRBJ1-4, with 9 bases identical to TRBD1. CDR1 and CDR2 (germline): LNHDA, SQIVND (reference sequence). Trimming removed 6 bases from V and 6 bases from J; junction bases left unmatched: 5. The CDR3 runs 14 residues. The CDR3 coding sequence is TGTGCCAGTAGACGACAGGGGGGTCATGAAAAACTGTTTTTT. Translated: CASRRQGGHEKLFF.

This sequence joins TRBV10-3 and TRBJ2-2; 7 bases are shared with TRBD2. The CDR3 is made up of 16 amino acids. V lost 5 bases to trimming and J lost 4 bases; unmatched junction nucleotides: 10. The germline V gene has CDR1 ENHRY and CDR2 SYGVKD. CDR3 in DNA: TGTGCCATCAGTTTTCGGGCGGGAGCGGGCACCGGGGAGCTGTTTTTT. Protein product: CAISFRAGAGTGELFF.

CDR3 residues: CASSLLDRGGTEAFF. The CDR3 DNA is TGTGCCAGCAGCTTATTGGACAGGGGTGGCACTGAAGCTTTCTTT. The V gene is TRBV7-9, the J gene TRBJ1-1; 9 bases map to TRBD1. After removal of 2 bases from V and 4 bases from J, the junction contained 5 bases not matched to a gene. This CDR3 comprises 15 residues. Looked up from germline, CDR1 is SEHNR and CDR2 is FQNEAQ (reference sequence).

This clone turned up a few times. The rearrangement links TRBV10-3 to TRBJ1-3; D gene ambiguous. V gave up 8 bases and J gave up 0 bases, with 5 bases separating them. Germline V gene data show CDR1 as ENHRY and CDR2 as SYGVKD. The CDR3 has 12 amino acids. CDR3 sequence: CAIASSGNTIYF. CDR3 coding DNA: TGTGCCATCGCTTCCTCTGGAAACACCATATATTTT.

The chain carries TRBV10-3 and TRBJ2-3; 9 bases are shared with TRBD1. V shed 10 bases, J shed 2 bases, and the junction held 4 bases outside the gene matches. Germline V lookup: CDR1 ENHRY, CDR2 SYGVKD. The CDR3 length is 13 residues. The CDR3 loop is CATGQGDTDTQYF. CDR3 bases: TGTGCCACGGGACAGGGTGACACAGATACGCAGTATTTT.

The chain combines TRBV9 with TRBJ2-3, with 13 nucleotides matching TRBD2. Germline V lookup: CDR1 SGDLS, CDR2 YYNGEE. With 4 bases clipped from V and 3 bases from J, the junction kept 2 bases outside the gene matches. The CDR3 runs to 15 residues. The CDR3 DNA is TGTGCCAGCAGCCAGGGACTAGCGGGGACAGATACGCAGTATTTT. Its translation: CASSQGLAGTDTQYF.

The rearrangement joins TRBV6-5 to TRBJ2-3; maybe TRBD2 (5 bases). V was cut by 4 bases and J by 2 bases, with 10 bases left in between. Germline V lookup: CDR1 MNHEY, CDR2 SVGAGI. The CDR3 is made up of 14 amino acids. This CDR3 is CASSLRSDTDTQYF. CDR3 nucleotide sequence: TGTGCCAGCAGTTTGCGTAGCGACACAGATACGCAGTATTTT.

This chain connects TRBV5-1 to TRBJ2-3; D is perhaps TRBD1 or TRBD2 (5 bases each). Trimming took off 4 bases at V and 6 bases at J, with 18 bases between the two ends. The CDR3 contains 15 residues. The V gene's germline CDR1 is SGHRS and CDR2 YFSETQ. The CDR3: CASSHDGAAGDTQYF. The CDR3 region has the DNA TGCGCCAGCAGCCACGACGGGGCAGCCGGGGATACGCAGTATTTT.

This rearrangement joins TRBV5-1 to TRBJ1-4; possible D gene TRBD1, 5 bases. In germline, CDR1 is SGHRS, CDR2 YFSETQ. CDR3 length: 15 residues. V lost 0 bases, J lost 7 bases, and 13 bases lay in between. The CDR3 here is CASSLGSGAGEKLFF. In nucleotides, the CDR3 is TGCGCCAGCAGCTTGGGATCCGGGGCGGGTGAAAAACTGTTTTTT. Drawing the rest from reference TRBV5-1 and TRBJ1-4, the complete variable domain is KAGVTQTPRYLIKTRGQQVTLSCSPISGHRSVSWYQQTPGQGLQFLFEYFSETQRNKGNFPGRFSGRQFSNSRSEMNVSTLELGDSALYLCASSLGSGAGEKLFFGSGTQLSVL.

The chain recombines TRBV14 with TRBJ1-6; 8 bases fit TRBD1. The length of the CDR3 is 16 residues. Germline CDR1 SGHDN, CDR2 FVKESK. Trimming took 1 base from V and 3 from J; bases not matched to a gene: 2. The CDR3 bases are TGTGCCAGCAGCCAAGCAGGGGGCCTCTATAATTCACCCCTCCACTTT. The encoded protein is CASSQAGGLYNSPLHF.

The chain links TRBV7-8 to TRBJ1-3; D ambiguous. The CDR3 has 13 residues. Germline lookup yields CDR1 SGHVS and CDR2 FQNEAQ. V lost 3 bases, J lost 5 bases, and 8 bases lay in between. In DNA form, the CDR3 reads TGTGCCAGCAGCTTGCCTGGTCGAAACACCATATATTTT. Protein product: CASSLPGRNTIYF.

This chain uses TRBV2 with TRBJ2-3; D assignment may be TRBD1 or TRBD2 (6 bases each). The length of the CDR3 is 13 residues. Per germline, CDR1 SNHLY and CDR2 FYNNEI. V lost 6 bases, J lost 2 bases, and 9 bases lay in between. CDR3: CASSPGATDTQYF. The CDR3 DNA sequence: TGTGCCAGCAGCCCGGGGGCCACAGATACGCAGTATTTT.

A word on this clone: A junction end diverges from the germline sequence, so it may reflect a read error. The chain recombines TRBV27 with TRBJ2-3, with D tentatively TRBD2 (5 bases). Germline values: CDR1 MNHEY, CDR2 SMNVEV (reference sequence). There are 12 residues in the CDR3. The CDR3 DNA follows: TGTGCCAGCAGTTTATCCGGGAAGAGTTGGAATTTT. Translated: CASSLSGKSWNF.

This clone was counted only a few times. The genes are TRBV5-4 and TRBJ2-5; 8 bases align to TRBD1. CDR3 length equals 15 residues. With 4 bases clipped from V and 0 bases from J, the junction kept 5 bases outside the gene matches. Germline lookup yields CDR1 SGHNT and CDR2 YYREEE (reference sequence). The DNA of the CDR3 is TGTGCCAGCAGCCTGCGGACAGGGCACCAAGAGACCCAGTACTTC. Amino acids: CASSLRTGHQETQYF. Full variable domain (outside the CDR3, taken from reference TRBV5-4 and TRBJ2-5): ETGVTQSPTHLIKTRGQQVTLRCSSQSGHNTVSWYQQALGQGPQFIFQYYREEENGRGNFPPRFSGLQFPNYSSELNVNALELDDSALYLCASSLRTGHQETQYFGPGTRLLVL.

V usage is TRBV30 and J usage is TRBJ1-6; D call uncertain. In germline, CDR1 is GTSNPN, CDR2 SVGIG (reference sequence). The CDR3 length is 12 residues. Trimming stripped 1 base from V and 8 bases from J, with 6 bases between. The CDR3 DNA follows: TGTGCCTGGAGTGGTGAGGATTCACCCCTCCACTTT. Amino acids: CAWSGEDSPLHF.

This clone has more than one count but fewer than ten. An end of the junction differs from the germline gene, which may be a read error. The chain combines TRBV7-9 with TRBJ2-1; TRBD2 matches 12 bases. Germline V lookup: CDR1 SEHNR, CDR2 FQNEAQ (reference sequence). The CDR3 length is 15 residues. CDR3 in amino acids: CASSLASGGAGEQFF. CDR3 sequence (DNA): TGTGCCAGCAGCCTAGCTAGCGGGGGGGCAGGTGAGCAGTTCTTC.

The chain uses TRBV7-9 and TRBJ1-3; 7 bases are a match to TRBD1. Germline V CDR1 and CDR2: SEHNR, FQNEAQ (reference sequence). V was pared by 6 bases and J by 2 bases, with 1 base of the junction left unmatched. The CDR3 is made up of 13 amino acids. CDR3 sequence (DNA): TGTGCCAGCAGGAGGGGGCCTGGAAACACCATATATTTT. This gives the protein CASRRGPGNTIYF.

For this clone: Compared with germline, one end of the junction differs, possibly owing to a read error. This chain joins TRBV2 and TRBJ2-2, with 14 positions matching TRBD2. The CDR3 has 14 amino acids. Germline-derived CDR1 and CDR2 are SNHLY and FYNNEI. CDR3 sequence (DNA): TGTGCCAGCAGTGCCGGGACTAGCGGGAGCGATGAACTTTTT. Its protein is CASSAGTSGSDELF.

The genes are TRBV11-2 and TRBJ2-3, with D possibly matching TRBD2 (7 bases). The CDR3 loop spans 17 amino acids. V was clipped by 4 bases and J by 1 base, with 18 bases between them. The germline V gene has CDR1 SGHAT and CDR2 FQNNGV. CDR3 in DNA: TGTGCCAGCAGCTCAAGAGGGGGGGGACTCGGCACAGATACGCAGTATTTT. Translation gives CASSSRGGGLGTDTQYF.

This chain connects TRBV6-5 to TRBJ1-3; D may be TRBD1 (6 bases). CDR1 is MNHEY and CDR2 is SVGAGI in the germline V gene. CDR3 length equals 16 residues. The V gene lost 0 bases and the J gene lost 4 bases, with 13 bases spanning the gap. In nucleotides, the CDR3 is TGTGCCAGCAGTTACTCACCCGGACAGAGAGGAAACACCATATATTTT. It translates to CASSYSPGQRGNTIYF.